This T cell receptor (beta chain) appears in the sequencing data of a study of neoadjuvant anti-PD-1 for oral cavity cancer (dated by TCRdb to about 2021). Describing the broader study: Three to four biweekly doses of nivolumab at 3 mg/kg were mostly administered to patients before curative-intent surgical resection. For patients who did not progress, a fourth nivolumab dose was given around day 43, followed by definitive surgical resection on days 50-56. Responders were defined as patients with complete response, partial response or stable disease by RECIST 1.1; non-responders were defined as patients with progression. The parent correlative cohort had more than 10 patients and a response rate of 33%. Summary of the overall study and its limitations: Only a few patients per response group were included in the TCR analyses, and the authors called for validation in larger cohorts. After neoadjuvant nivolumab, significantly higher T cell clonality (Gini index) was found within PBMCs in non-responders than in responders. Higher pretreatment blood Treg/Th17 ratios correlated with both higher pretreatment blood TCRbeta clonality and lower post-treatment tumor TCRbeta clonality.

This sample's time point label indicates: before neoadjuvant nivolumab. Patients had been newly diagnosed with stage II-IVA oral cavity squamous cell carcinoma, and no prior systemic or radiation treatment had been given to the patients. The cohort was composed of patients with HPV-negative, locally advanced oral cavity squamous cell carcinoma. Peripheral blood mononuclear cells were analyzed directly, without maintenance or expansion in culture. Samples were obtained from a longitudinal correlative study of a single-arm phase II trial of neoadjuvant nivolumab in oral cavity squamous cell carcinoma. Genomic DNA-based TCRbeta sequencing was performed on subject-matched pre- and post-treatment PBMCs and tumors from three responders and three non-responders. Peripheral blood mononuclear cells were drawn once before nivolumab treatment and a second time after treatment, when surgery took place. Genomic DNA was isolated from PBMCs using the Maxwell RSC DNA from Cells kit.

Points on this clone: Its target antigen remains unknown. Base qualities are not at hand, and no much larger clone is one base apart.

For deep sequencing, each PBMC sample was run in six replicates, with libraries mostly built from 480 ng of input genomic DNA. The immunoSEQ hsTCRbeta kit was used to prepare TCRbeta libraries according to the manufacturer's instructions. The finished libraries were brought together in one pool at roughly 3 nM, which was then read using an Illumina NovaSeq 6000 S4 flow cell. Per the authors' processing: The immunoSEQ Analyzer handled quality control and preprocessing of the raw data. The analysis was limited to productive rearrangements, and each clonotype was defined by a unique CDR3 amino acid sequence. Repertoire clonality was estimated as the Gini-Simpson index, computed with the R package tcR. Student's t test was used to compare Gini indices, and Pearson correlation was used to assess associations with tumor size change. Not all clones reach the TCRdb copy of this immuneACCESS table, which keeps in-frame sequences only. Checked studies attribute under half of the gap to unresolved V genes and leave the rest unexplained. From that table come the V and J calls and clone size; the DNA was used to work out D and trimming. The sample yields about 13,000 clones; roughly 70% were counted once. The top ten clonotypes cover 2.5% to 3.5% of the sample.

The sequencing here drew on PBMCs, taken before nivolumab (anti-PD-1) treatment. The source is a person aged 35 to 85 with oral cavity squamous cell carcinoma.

The bases read TGTGCCAGCAGTTTCTTAGGGCCTGGTCGCTATGGCTACACCTTC. Protein translation: CASSFLGPGRYGYTF. The chain is encoded by TRBV7-9 joined to TRBJ1-2, with the D gene too uncertain to name. In the germline V gene (reference sequence), CDR1 corresponds to SEHNR and CDR2 to FQNEAQ. V is cut by 6 bases and J by 4 bases, and the space between the germline ends is 18 bases. The CDR3 goes from the cysteine to the phenylalanine over 15 residues. Only CDR3 DNA is held: 45 bases, read in frame from base 1.